This TCR beta chain stems from a study of shared clonotypes between healthy human individuals. None of the donors, who were healthy HIV-negative adults, had recently had acute infections or vaccinations. Template for every sorted-subset replicate PCR totaled around 200 ng DNA, roughly 30,000 T cell genomes. The table came from immunoSEQ multiplex PCR; TCRdb's copy has only in-frame clones and leaves some out. The profile shows hundreds of thousands of clones, about three quarters of them singletons. The CDR3 has 17 residues. J gave up 10 bases and V 6 bases, and 15 bases lay outside the gene matches. Germline V gene lookup returns CDR1 LNHDA and CDR2 SQIVND (reference sequence). On this clone itself: Antigen unknown.

Findings and limits, study-wide: A reduction in generation probabilities was seen for non-shared clonotypes relative to those shared by all four donors.

The receptor comes from a woman in her thirties in good health. The V and J genes are TRBV19 and TRBJ2-1; 13 nucleotides line up with TRBD2. Sequencing was carried out using memory CD4+ T cells sorted from blood. As for subset: CD45RA-negative fraction. Here the CDR3 reads CASSRLPTSGRAGEQFF. CDR3 sequence (DNA): TGTGCCAGTAGCCGATTACCAACTAGCGGGAGGGCAGGGGAGCAGTTCTTC.